Below are 8 T cell receptor beta chains sequenced from a single sample in a study of T cell responses to AZD1222 COVID-19 vaccine. The method was immunoSEQ multiplex PCR; TCRdb's version includes in-frame clones alone and lacks a portion of them. The sample lists around 88,000 clones, approximately 87% occurring once. The starting material was peripheral blood, obtained on day 0 of AZD1222 vaccination. These receptor sequences come from an adult in good health.

The chain joins TRBV5-6 to TRBJ2-1, with 9 nucleotides matching TRBD2. Germline trimming cut 1 base from V and 2 bases from J; bases unmatched to any gene: 4. The CDR3 length is 16 residues. CDR1 SGHDT and CDR2 YYEEEE come from the germline V gene. CDR3 amino acids: CASSLPSGITYNEQFF. The CDR3, as DNA: TGTGCCAGCAGCTTGCCTAGCGGGATAACCTACAATGAGCAGTTCTTC.

The genes are TRBV5-1 and TRBJ1-2; D possibly corresponds to TRBD1 (6 bases). Germline assignment: CDR1 SGHRS and CDR2 YFSETQ. V dropped 1 base and J dropped 6 bases, with 13 bases sitting between them. The CDR3 length is 14 residues. CDR3: CASSLQGLSDGYTF. The CDR3 DNA reads as TGCGCCAGCAGCTTGCAGGGGCTCAGCGATGGCTACACCTTC.

The J gene is TRBJ2-3, the V gene TRBV2, with D maybe TRBD1 (6 bases). With 2 bases removed from V and 1 base from J, the gap between germline ends came to 10 bases. The CDR3 extends over 15 amino acids. Germline CDR1 SNHLY, CDR2 FYNNEI. The CDR3 sequence is CASSEQGWGTDTQYF. CDR3 sequence (DNA): TGTGCCAGCAGTGAACAGGGGTGGGGCACAGATACGCAGTATTTT. Complete variable domain (other parts from reference TRBV2 and TRBJ2-3): EPEVTQTPSHQVTQMGQEVILRCVPISNHLYFYWYRQILGQKVEFLVSFYNNEISEKSEIFDDQFSVERPDGSNFTLKIRSTKLEDSAMYFCASSEQGWGTDTQYFGPGTRLTVL.

The chain joins TRBV19 to TRBJ2-7; 12 nucleotides agree with TRBD2. The CDR3 loop spans 15 amino acids. V lost 5 bases, J lost 2 bases, and 4 bases stayed unmatched. CDR1 and CDR2 (germline): LNHDA, SQIVND (reference sequence). CDR3: CASSARLAGAYEQYF. The CDR3 coding sequence is TGTGCCAGTAGTGCGCGACTAGCGGGGGCCTACGAGCAGTACTTC.

The chain is built from TRBV6-1 and TRBJ1-5, with D hard to call. Per germline, CDR1 MNHNS and CDR2 SASEGT. The CDR3 spans 15 residues. V dropped 0 bases and J dropped 0 bases, with 6 bases sitting between them. CDR3 nucleotides: TGTGCCAGCAGTGAAGCGGGAGTTAGCAATCAGCCCCAGCATTTT. This sequence encodes CASSEAGVSNQPQHF.

J is TRBJ1-2 and V is TRBV30; D gene ambiguous. Trimming shortened V by 1 base and J by 7 bases, and 13 bases separated the two germline ends. The germline gives CDR1 GTSNPN, CDR2 SVGIG (reference sequence). This CDR3 spans 13 amino acids. This chain's CDR3 is CAWSGELFRGYTF. As DNA, the CDR3 is TGTGCCTGGAGTGGGGAACTTTTCCGTGGCTACACCTTC.

The chain joins TRBV28 to TRBJ2-3; D is possibly TRBD2 (7 bases). There are 14 residues in the CDR3. CDR1 is MDHEN, CDR2 SYDVKM, per germline. V dropped 6 bases and J dropped 4 bases, with 14 bases sitting between them. CDR3 coding DNA: TGTGCCAGCAGCCTCACGGGGGGCCCAGATACGCAGTATTTT. As protein: CASSLTGGPDTQYF.

Here the CDR3 DNA reads TGTGCCAGCAGTCCCGGGAGCAACTATGGCTACACCTTC. Translating it yields CASSPGSNYGYTF. This chain uses TRBV6-6 with TRBJ1-2; D uncertain. V was clipped by 5 bases and J by 2 bases, with 9 bases between them. This CDR3 has 13 residues. CDR1 is MNHNY, CDR2 SVGAGI, per germline (reference sequence).